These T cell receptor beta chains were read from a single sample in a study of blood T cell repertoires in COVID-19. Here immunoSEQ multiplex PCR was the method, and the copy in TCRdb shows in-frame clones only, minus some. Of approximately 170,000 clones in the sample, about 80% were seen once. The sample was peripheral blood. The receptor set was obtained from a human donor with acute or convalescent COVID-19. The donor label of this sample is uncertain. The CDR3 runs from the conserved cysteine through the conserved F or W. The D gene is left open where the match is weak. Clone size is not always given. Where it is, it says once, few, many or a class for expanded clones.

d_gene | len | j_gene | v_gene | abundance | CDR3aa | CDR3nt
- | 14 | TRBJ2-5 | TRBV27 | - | CASSLAGLQETQYF | TGTGCCAGCAGTTTAGCGGGACTCCAAGAGACCCAGTACTTC
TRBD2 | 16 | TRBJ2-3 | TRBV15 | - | CATSVGLAGLTDTQYF | TGTGCCACCAGCGTAGGACTAGCGGGGTTAACAGATACGCAGTATTTT
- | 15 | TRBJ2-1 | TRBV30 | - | CAWSVEASSYNEQFF | TGTGCCTGGAGTGTTGAGGCCAGCTCCTACAATGAGCAGTTCTTC
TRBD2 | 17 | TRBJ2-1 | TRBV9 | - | CASSVASLAGLYNEQFF | TGTGCCAGCAGCGTAGCTTCGCTAGCGGGGCTTTACAATGAGCAGTTCTTC
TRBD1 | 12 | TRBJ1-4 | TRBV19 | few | CASSPPGDRLFF | TGTGCCAGTAGTCCCCCCGGGGACAGGCTGTTTTTT
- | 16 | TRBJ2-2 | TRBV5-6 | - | CASSLFRGSNTGELFF | TGTGCCAGCAGCCTATTTCGGGGTTCGAACACCGGGGAGCTGTTTTTT
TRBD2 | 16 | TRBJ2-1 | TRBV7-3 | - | CASTPTPSGSRNEQFF | TGTGCCAGCACCCCGACCCCTAGCGGGAGTCGCAATGAGCAGTTCTTC
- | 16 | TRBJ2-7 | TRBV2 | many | CASSSGASMSSYEQYF | TGTGCCAGCAGTTCAGGGGCCAGTATGAGCTCCTACGAGCAGTACTTC
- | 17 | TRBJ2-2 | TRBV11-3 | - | CASSPRTGRGGTGELFF | TGTGCCAGCAGTCCTCGTACAGGGCGCGGGGGCACCGGGGAGCTGTTTTTT
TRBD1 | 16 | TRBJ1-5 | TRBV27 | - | CASSFQSPGTGRAQHF | TGTGCCAGCAGTTTCCAGAGTCCCGGGACAGGGAGGGCCCAGCATTTT
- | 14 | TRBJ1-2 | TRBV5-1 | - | CASSLDRLAGGYTF | TGCGCCAGCAGCTTGGACAGGTTAGCGGGTGGCTACACCTTC
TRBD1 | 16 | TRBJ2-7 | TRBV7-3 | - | CASSLTAPGQGHEQYF | TGTGCCAGCAGCTTAACCGCTCCGGGACAGGGCCACGAGCAGTACTTC
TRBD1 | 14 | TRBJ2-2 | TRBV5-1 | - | CASGTGGAGGELFF | TGCGCCAGCGGGACAGGGGGCGCCGGCGGGGAGCTGTTTTTT
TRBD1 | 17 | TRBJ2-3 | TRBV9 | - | CASSQDETGKKTDTQYF | TGTGCCAGCAGCCAGGATGAGACAGGGAAGAAGACAGATACGCAGTATTTT
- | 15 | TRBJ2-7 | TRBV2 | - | CASSIDRRTSYEQYF | TGTGCCAGCAGCATTGACAGACGAACATCCTACGAGCAGTACTTC
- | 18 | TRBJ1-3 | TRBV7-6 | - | CASSSPEGREVSGNTIYF | TGTGCCAGCAGCTCCCCTGAGGGCAGGGAGGTCTCTGGAAACACCATATATTTT
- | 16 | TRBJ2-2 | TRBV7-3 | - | CASSLLGGPNTGELFF | TGTGCCAGCAGCTTACTCGGAGGCCCGAACACCGGGGAGCTGTTTTTT
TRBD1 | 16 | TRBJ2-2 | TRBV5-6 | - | CASSLVGDRGTGELFF | TGTGCCAGCAGCTTGGTAGGGGACAGGGGGACCGGGGAGCTGTTTTTT
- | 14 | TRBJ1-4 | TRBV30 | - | CAWSADPLEGKLFF | TGTGCCTGGAGCGCGGACCCCCTGGAGGGAAAACTGTTTTTT
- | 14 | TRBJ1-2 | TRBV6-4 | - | CASSDSRFNYGYTF | TGTGCCAGCAGTGACTCCAGGTTTAACTATGGCTACACCTTC
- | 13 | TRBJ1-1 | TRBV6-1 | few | CASSEGVVSEAFF | TGTGCCAGCAGTGAAGGAGTAGTATCTGAAGCTTTCTTT
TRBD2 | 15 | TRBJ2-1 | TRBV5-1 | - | CASSLRGEYYNEQFF | TGCGCCAGCAGCTTACGGGGGGAGTACTACAATGAGCAGTTCTTC
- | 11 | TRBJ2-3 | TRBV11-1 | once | CASSRTNTQYF | TGTGCCAGCAGCCGTACAAATACGCAGTATTTT
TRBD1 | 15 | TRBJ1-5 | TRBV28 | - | CASNFPGTGAGSQHF | TGTGCCAGCAATTTCCCAGGGACAGGGGCCGGTTCCCAGCATTTT
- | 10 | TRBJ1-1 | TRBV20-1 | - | CSARNIEAFF | TGCAGTGCTAGGAACATAGAAGCTTTCTTT
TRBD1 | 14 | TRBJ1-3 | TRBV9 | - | CASSVVGTANTIYF | TGTGCCAGCAGCGTAGTGGGGACAGCAAACACCATATATTTT
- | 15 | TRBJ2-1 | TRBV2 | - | CASSDLAGSYNEQFF | TGTGCCAGCAGTGATTTGGCGGGGAGCTACAATGAGCAGTTCTTC
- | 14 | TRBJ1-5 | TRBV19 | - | CASSIKGGNQPQHF | TGTGCCAGTAGTATCAAGGGGGGCAATCAGCCCCAGCATTTT
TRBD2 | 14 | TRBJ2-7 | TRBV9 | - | CASSPRGERGEQYF | TGTGCCAGCAGCCCCCGGGGGGAACGGGGCGAGCAGTACTTC
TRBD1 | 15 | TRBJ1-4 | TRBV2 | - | CASREKDRGNEKLFF | TGTGCCAGCAGGGAAAAGGACAGGGGGAATGAAAAACTGTTTTTT
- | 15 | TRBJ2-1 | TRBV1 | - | CTSSQDDRGYNEQFF | TGCACCAGCAGCCAAGATGATAGGGGGTACAATGAGCAGTTCTTC
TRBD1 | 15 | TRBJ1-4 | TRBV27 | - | CASSLWPGGNEKLFF | TGTGCCAGCAGTTTATGGCCAGGGGGTAATGAAAAACTGTTTTTT
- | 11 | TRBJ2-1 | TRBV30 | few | CASRVNNEQFF | TGTGCCTCGCGAGTCAACAATGAGCAGTTCTTC